This T cell receptor beta chain derives from a study of blood T cell repertoires in COVID-19. Study context: The analysed material was cDNA or gDNA that came from T cells, B-cell-depleted T cells, or PBMCs.

The CDR3 spans 16 residues. Trimming at V came to 6 bases and at J to 4 bases, leaving 12 bases not matched to a gene. The germline V gene has CDR1 SGHTA and CDR2 FQGNSA. Clones were read by immunoSEQ multiplex PCR, and TCRdb kept only the in-frame ones, dropping some. The table shows roughly 68,000 clones, with roughly 71% occurring only once. The sequenced material came from peripheral blood. The clonotype was recovered from a man between 60 and 70 years old with COVID-19, enrolled during active disease. The rearrangement joins TRBV7-2 to TRBJ2-3; 8 positions agree with TRBD2. CDR3 protein: CASRAGSRGVADTQYF. CDR3 in DNA: TGTGCCAGCAGGGCCGGTTCGCGGGGGGTGGCAGATACGCAGTATTTT. The full variable domain, completed using reference TRBV7-2 and TRBJ2-3, is GAGVSQSPSNKVTEKGKDVELRCDPISGHTALYWYRQSLGQGLEFLIYFQGNSAPDKSGLPSDRFSAERTGGSVSTLTIQRTQQEDSAVYLCASRAGSRGVADTQYFGPGTRLTVL.